The entry that follows covers one T cell receptor beta chain sequence. Its antigen is as yet unknown. The data were produced by immunoSEQ multiplex PCR, yet TCRdb's version contains in-frame clones alone and is incomplete. The sample has approximately 11,000 clones; roughly two thirds are singletons. This CDR3 is 15 amino acids long. CDR1 MNHNY and CDR2 SVGAGI come from the germline V gene (reference sequence). The V gene lost 2 bases and the J gene lost 4 bases, with 14 bases spanning the gap. This specimen belongs to a study of CD4+ T cells in melanoma. General study points: A reported correlation linked neoantigen-specific CD4+ T cells to CD8+, macrophage and B cell function.

The TCR comes from a human donor with melanoma. This rearrangement joins TRBV6-6 to TRBJ1-2; D gene uncertain. Sequences were obtained from cells from a culture (not recorded whether cultured in vitro). CDR3 in amino acids: CASSYGAGGFYGYTF. CDR3 nucleotide sequence: TGTGCCAGCAGTTACGGCGCAGGCGGATTCTATGGCTACACCTTC.